This TCR beta chain was retrieved from a study of T cell repertoires in cytomegalovirus infection. Overall study: Public TCR beta signatures provided an indication of both CMV infection and a matching HLA type. Overall study findings and caveats: There were carriers of CMV plus the relevant HLA, and cumulative public TCR beta family frequency identified them. The response measured ex vivo was dominated by TCR beta clonotypes (HLA-C-restricted and CMV-specific).

Trimming took 0 bases from V and 3 from J; bases not matched to a gene: 8. The CDR3 consists of 16 residues. CDR1 is DFQATT and CDR2 is SNEGSKA in the germline V gene (reference sequence). Each CDR3 protein gets one entry after TCRdb re-called the reads with MiXCR. The sample carries hundreds of thousands of distinct CDR3 sequences, roughly 6.5% recorded once. Note on this clonotype: The antigen is not known.

The sequenced sample was PBMCs. The V and J genes are TRBV20-1 and TRBJ2-5, with 9 bases aligning to TRBD2. The TCR was taken from a human donor in good health (CMV status not recorded). Some clones in this sample may be carry-over from other donors' samples. The CDR3 protein is CSARDPLAGPEETQYF. CDR3 in DNA: TGCAGTGCTAGAGATCCTCTAGCGGGGCCCGAAGAGACCCAGTACTTC.